A selection of T cell receptor beta chains follows, all from one sample in a study of blood T cell repertoires in COVID-19. Sequenced by immunoSEQ multiplex PCR; TCRdb stores in-frame clones only, minus some. The data show more than 95,000 clones, roughly 82% seen once. Source material: peripheral blood. Receptor source: a man aged 60-69 years with acute or convalescent COVID-19. Both conserved end residues are part of each CDR3. Each record gives: D gene, V gene, J gene, CDR3 protein. A D gene is named only where the DNA matches it firmly.

>.|TRBV6-5|TRBJ2-2
CASTRPPGTGELFF
>.|TRBV5-1|TRBJ2-3
CASRPRQADTQYF
>.|TRBV5-1|TRBJ1-1
CASSFNRANTEAFF
>TRBD1|TRBV27|TRBJ1-1
CASSPNRGKAFF
>TRBD2|TRBV28|TRBJ2-4
CASTPGGAGNIQYF
>.|TRBV5-1|TRBJ1-3
CASSSGQKRGPGNTIYF
>TRBD1|TRBV7-2|TRBJ1-5
CASSWYGTGGQRPQHF
>TRBD1|TRBV2|TRBJ2-7
CASRRQGSEQYF
>.|TRBV4-1|TRBJ2-3
CASSQGRGRSPTDTQYF
>.|TRBV6-2/TRBV6-3|TRBJ1-2
CASSSGVFYGYTF
>.|TRBV20-1|TRBJ1-1
CSASLMGTLNTEAFF
>TRBD1|TRBV6-2/TRBV6-3|TRBJ1-2
CASSFGQGRGGYTF
>.|TRBV27|TRBJ2-2
CASSSLAASGELFF
>TRBD1|TRBV5-1|TRBJ2-3
CASSSDRGGDTQYF
>TRBD1|TRBV5-1|TRBJ1-1
CASSPRQGGANTEAFF
>.|TRBV24-1|TRBJ1-5
CATSGQAENQPQHF
>.|TRBV6-5|TRBJ1-6
CASTGLTYNSPLHF
>.|TRBV12-3/TRBV12-4|TRBJ1-1
CASREETETEAFF
>.|TRBV19|TRBJ2-1
CASSFNRETEQFF
>TRBD2|TRBV5-1|TRBJ2-5
CASSLLAEETQYF
>TRBD2|TRBV7-6|TRBJ2-1
CASSEFSGTTYNEQFF
>TRBD1|TRBV25-1|TRBJ1-1
CASRKGQGNTEAFF
>TRBD2|TRBV5-1|TRBJ2-2
CASSLSGLAGGDTGELFF
>TRBD2|TRBV6-2/TRBV6-3|TRBJ2-3
CASSYRLALQYF
>TRBD2|TRBV20-1|TRBJ2-1
CSASHQIAGANEQFF
>.|TRBV5-1|TRBJ1-1
CASSSSQLGVGTEAFF
>.|TRBV19|TRBJ2-1
CASSRGLLNEQFF
>TRBD2|TRBV6-2/TRBV6-3|TRBJ2-1
CASSASGLAGGGEQFF
>TRBD1|TRBV29-1|TRBJ1-1
CSVETGQGTEAFF
>.|TRBV21-1|TRBJ1-2
CASSTGTLYGYTF
>.|TRBV5-1|TRBJ2-1
CASKRGSNRRDEQFF
>TRBD1|TRBV5-1|TRBJ2-3
CASSGQTGGSGDTQYF
>.|TRBV19|TRBJ1-2
CASFSPDYGYTF
>.|TRBV6-5|TRBJ1-4
CASRAWGVNEKLFF
>TRBD1|TRBV6-6|TRBJ1-5
CASSQTGGPDSNQPQHF
>.|TRBV9|TRBJ1-1
CASSAPGHLNTEAFF
>.|TRBV5-1|TRBJ1-6
CASSSRDTYNSPLHF